The table lists the clone carrying this T cell receptor (beta chain) with a few counts. TCRdb fed the RACE reads into MiXCR, producing one record per CDR3 protein. The repertoire includes around 85,000 distinct CDR3 sequences, approximately 12% of them detected once, and around 5.8% sits in the top ten. These data are taken from a study of human T cells and chemical hapten exposure. Indicated time point: patch test 3, about 24 weeks after DPC sensitization. Documented treatment: therapeutic diphenylcyclopropenone sensitization with weekly scalp DPC. This receptor was taken from a woman aged 50 to 60 with alopecia areata. Some clones in this sample may be carry-over from other donors' samples. Sample: whole blood, taken in connection with sensitization to the hapten diphenylcyclopropenone (DPC).

Written as DNA, the CDR3 is TGTGCCAGCAGTTACGGGCTAGCGGGAGTACGCACAGATACGCAGTATTTT. Its protein product is CASSYGLAGVRTDTQYF. The gene calls are TRBV6-5 and TRBJ2-3; 10 bases align to TRBD2. The CDR3 has 17 residues. After removal of 2 bases from V and 1 base from J, the junction contained 6 bases not matched to a gene. Germline lookup yields CDR1 MNHEY and CDR2 SVGAGI.